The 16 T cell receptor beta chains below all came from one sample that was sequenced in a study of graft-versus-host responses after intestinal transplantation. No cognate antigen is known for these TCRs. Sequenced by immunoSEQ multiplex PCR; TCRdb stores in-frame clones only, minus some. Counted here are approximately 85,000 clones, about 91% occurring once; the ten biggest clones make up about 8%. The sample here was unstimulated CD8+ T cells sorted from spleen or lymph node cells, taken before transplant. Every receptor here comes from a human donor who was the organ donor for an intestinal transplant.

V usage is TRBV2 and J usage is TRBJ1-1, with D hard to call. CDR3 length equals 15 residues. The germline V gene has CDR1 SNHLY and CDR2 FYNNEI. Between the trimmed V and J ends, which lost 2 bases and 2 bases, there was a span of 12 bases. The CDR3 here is CASSERTDLNTEAFF. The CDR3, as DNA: TGTGCCAGCAGTGAACGGACCGACCTAAACACTGAAGCTTTCTTT.

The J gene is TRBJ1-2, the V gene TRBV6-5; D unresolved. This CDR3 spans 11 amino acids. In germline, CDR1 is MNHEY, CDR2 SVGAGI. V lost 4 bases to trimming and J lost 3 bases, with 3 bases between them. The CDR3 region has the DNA TGTGCCAGCAGTTCCGACTATGGCTACACCTTC. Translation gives CASSSDYGYTF.

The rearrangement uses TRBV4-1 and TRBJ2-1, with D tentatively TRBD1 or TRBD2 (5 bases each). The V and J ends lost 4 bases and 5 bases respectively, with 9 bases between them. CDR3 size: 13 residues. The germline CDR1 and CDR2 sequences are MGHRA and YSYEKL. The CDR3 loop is CASSPRDHNEQFF. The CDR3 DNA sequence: TGCGCCAGCAGCCCACGGGACCACAATGAGCAGTTCTTC.

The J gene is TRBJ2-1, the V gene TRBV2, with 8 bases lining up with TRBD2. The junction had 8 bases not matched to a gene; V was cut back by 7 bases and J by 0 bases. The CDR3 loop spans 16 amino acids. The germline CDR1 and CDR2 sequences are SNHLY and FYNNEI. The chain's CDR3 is CASIRLAGNSYNEQFF. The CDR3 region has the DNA TGTGCCAGCATACGATTAGCGGGAAACTCCTACAATGAGCAGTTCTTC.

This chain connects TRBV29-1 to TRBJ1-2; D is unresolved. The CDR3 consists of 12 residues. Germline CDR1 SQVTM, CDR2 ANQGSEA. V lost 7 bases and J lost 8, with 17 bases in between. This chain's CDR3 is CSAGRRFLGYTF. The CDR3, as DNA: TGCAGCGCCGGACGTCGGTTTTTAGGCTACACCTTC.

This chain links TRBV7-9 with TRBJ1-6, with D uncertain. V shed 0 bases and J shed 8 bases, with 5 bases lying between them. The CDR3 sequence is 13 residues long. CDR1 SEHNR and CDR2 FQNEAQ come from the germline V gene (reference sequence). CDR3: CASSLAKYSPLHF. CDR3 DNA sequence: TGTGCCAGCAGCTTAGCGAAGTATTCACCCCTCCACTTT.

The CDR3 coding sequence is TGTGCCAGCAGCCAAGTAAAGGGCCCCTATGGCTACACCTTC. Translated: CASSQVKGPYGYTF. The V and J genes are TRBV4-2 and TRBJ1-2; D ambiguous. This CDR3 spans 14 amino acids. The germline V gene encodes CDR1 LGHNA and CDR2 YNFKEQ. V was trimmed by 1 base and J by 4 bases, leaving 10 bases between them.

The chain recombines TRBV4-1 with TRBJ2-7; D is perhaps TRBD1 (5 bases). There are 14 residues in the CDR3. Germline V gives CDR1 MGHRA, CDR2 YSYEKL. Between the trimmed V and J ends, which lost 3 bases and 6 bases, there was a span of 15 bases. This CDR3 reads CASSQTTQGIEQYF. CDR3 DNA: TGCGCCAGCAGCCAGACAACGCAGGGAATCGAGCAGTACTTC.

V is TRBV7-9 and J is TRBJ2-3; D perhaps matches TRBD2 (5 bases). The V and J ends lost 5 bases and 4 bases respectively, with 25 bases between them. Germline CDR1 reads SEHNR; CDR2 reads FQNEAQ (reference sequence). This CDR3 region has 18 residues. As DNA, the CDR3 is TGTGCCAGCAGCCCCCCGGGATTACCTTTCCCCTACGCAGATACGCAGTATTTT. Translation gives CASSPPGLPFPYADTQYF.

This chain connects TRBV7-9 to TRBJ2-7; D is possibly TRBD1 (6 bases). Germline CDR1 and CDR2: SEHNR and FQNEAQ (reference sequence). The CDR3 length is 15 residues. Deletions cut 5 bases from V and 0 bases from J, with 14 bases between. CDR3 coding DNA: TGTGCCAGCAGCCCAGAGACAGGATTCTCCTACGAGCAGTACTTC. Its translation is CASSPETGFSYEQYF.

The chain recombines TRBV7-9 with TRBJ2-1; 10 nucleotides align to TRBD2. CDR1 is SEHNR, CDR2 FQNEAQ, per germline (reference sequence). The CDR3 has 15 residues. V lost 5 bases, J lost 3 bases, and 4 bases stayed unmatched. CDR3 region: CASSLTSGRYNEQFF. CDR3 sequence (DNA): TGTGCCAGCAGCCTGACTAGCGGGCGCTACAATGAGCAGTTCTTC.

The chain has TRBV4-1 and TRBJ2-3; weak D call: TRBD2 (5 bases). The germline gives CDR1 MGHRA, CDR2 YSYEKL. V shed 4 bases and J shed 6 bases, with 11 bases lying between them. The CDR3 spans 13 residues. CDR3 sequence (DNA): TGCGCCAGCAGCCCAGATTCGGGGGATACGCAGTATTTT. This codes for CASSPDSGDTQYF.

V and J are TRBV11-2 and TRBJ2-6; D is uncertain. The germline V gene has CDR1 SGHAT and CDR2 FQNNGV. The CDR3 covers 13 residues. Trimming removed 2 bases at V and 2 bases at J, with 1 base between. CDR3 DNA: TGTGCCAGCAGCTTAACTGGGGCCAACGTCCTGACTTTC. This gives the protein CASSLTGANVLTF.

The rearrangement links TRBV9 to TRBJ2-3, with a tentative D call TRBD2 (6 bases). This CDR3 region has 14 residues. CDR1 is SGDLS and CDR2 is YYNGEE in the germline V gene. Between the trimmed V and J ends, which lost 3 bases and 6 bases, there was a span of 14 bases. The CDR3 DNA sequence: TGTGCCAGCAGCGAGCCCTCCCGGGGGGATACGCAGTATTTT. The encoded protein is CASSEPSRGDTQYF.

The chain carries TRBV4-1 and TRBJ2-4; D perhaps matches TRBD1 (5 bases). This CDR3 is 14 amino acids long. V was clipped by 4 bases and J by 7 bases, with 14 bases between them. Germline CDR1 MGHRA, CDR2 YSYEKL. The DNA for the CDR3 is TGCGCCAGCAGCCCAGTGGGGCGAAGGAACATTCAGTACTTC. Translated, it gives CASSPVGRRNIQYF.

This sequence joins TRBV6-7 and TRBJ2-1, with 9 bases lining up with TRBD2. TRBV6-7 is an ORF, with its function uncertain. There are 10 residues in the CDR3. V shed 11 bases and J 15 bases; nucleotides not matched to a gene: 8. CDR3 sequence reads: CAFGQREAFF. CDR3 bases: TGTGCCTTCGGCCAGCGGGAGGCGTTCTTC.